The 18 T cell receptor beta chains reported below all come from one sample, sequenced in a study of blood T cell repertoires in COVID-19. Data came from immunoSEQ multiplex PCR; TCRdb stores just in-frame clones and leaves some out. The profile shows 150,000 to 200,000 clones, roughly 80% of them singletons. Sequencing used peripheral blood. These receptors came from a woman in her 30s with acute or convalescent COVID-19.

This chain joins TRBV15 and TRBJ2-7; D is unclear. V dropped 0 bases and J dropped 1 base, with 10 bases sitting between them. CDR1 is LNHNV and CDR2 is YYDKDF in the germline V gene (reference sequence). The CDR3 length is 15 residues. The CDR3 coding sequence is TGTGCCACCAGCAGAGATAATTCCGGTTCCTACGAGCAGTACTTC. Translating gives CATSRDNSGSYEQYF.

The chain is built from TRBV5-4 and TRBJ2-7; D is possibly TRBD1 (6 bases). This CDR3 is 13 amino acids long. CDR1 and CDR2 (germline): SGHNT, YYREEE (reference sequence). Trimming removed 0 bases from V and 7 bases from J, with 11 bases in between. The CDR3 DNA reads TGTGCCAGCAGCTTGGACAGGGTTGCGGAGCAGTACTTC. Translation gives CASSLDRVAEQYF. The whole variable domain, filled in from reference TRBV5-4 and TRBJ2-7, reads ETGVTQSPTHLIKTRGQQVTLRCSSQSGHNTVSWYQQALGQGPQFIFQYYREEENGRGNFPPRFSGLQFPNYSSELNVNALELDDSALYLCASSLDRVAEQYFGPGTRLTVT.

J is TRBJ2-7 and V is TRBV6-5; TRBD1 agrees at 8 bases. The germline V gene has CDR1 MNHEY and CDR2 SVGAGI. CDR3 length equals 12 residues. With 6 bases clipped from V and 3 bases from J, the junction kept 1 base outside the gene matches. The DNA for the CDR3 is TGTGCCAGCAGCGGGACAGGCTACGAGCAGTACTTC. This sequence encodes CASSGTGYEQYF.

This clone was counted a single time. The gene calls are TRBV5-1 and TRBJ2-7, with TRBD1 matching 12 bases. The J segment lost 5 bases and the V segment lost 5 bases, leaving 8 bases of the junction unmatched. The CDR3 runs 15 residues. The germline CDR1 and CDR2 sequences are SGHRS and YFSETQ. The CDR3 nucleotides read TGCGCCAGCAGGATCATGGGACAGGGGGCAAACGAGCAGTACTTC. Encoded protein: CASRIMGQGANEQYF. Supplemented by reference TRBV5-1 and TRBJ2-7, the full variable domain reads KAGVTQTPRYLIKTRGQQVTLSCSPISGHRSVSWYQQTPGQGLQFLFEYFSETQRNKGNFPGRFSGRQFSNSRSEMNVSTLELGDSALYLCASRIMGQGANEQYFGPGTRLTVT.

This clone was counted only a few times. This chain joins TRBV7-2 and TRBJ1-2; perhaps TRBD1 as D (5 bases). Per germline, CDR1 SGHTA and CDR2 FQGNSA. The CDR3 loop spans 13 amino acids. The germline V and J ends were trimmed by 5 bases and 7 bases, with 14 bases remaining between them. The CDR3 region has the DNA TGTGCCAGCAGCCCGGCCCTAGGGGCTGGCTACACCTTC. Its protein product is CASSPALGAGYTF. Based on the CDR3 plus reference TRBV7-2 and TRBJ1-2, the full variable domain is GAGVSQSPSNKVTEKGKDVELRCDPISGHTALYWYRQSLGQGLEFLIYFQGNSAPDKSGLPSDRFSAERTGGSVSTLTIQRTQQEDSAVYLCASSPALGAGYTFGSGTRLTVV.

This rearrangement joins TRBV28 to TRBJ1-6, with D unclear. The CDR3 length is 13 residues. With 1 base removed from V and 9 bases from J, the gap between germline ends came to 7 bases. Germline CDR1 MDHEN, CDR2 SYDVKM. The chain's CDR3 is CASSLYSGSPLHF. CDR3 bases: TGTGCCAGCAGTTTATATAGCGGTTCACCCCTCCACTTT.

This clone came up once. V is TRBV4-3 and J is TRBJ2-3; 13 bases match TRBD2. After removal of 1 base from V and 3 bases from J, the junction contained 10 bases not matched to a gene. Germline-derived CDR1 and CDR2 are LGHNA and YSLEER. This CDR3 is built from 19 residues. The CDR3 sequence is CASSQGTSGGSVGTDTQYF. As DNA, the CDR3 is TGCGCCAGCAGCCAAGGGACTAGCGGGGGTTCAGTGGGGACAGATACGCAGTATTTT.

V gene TRBV7-3 combines with J gene TRBJ2-2; 7 bases map to TRBD2. Trimming removed 2 bases from V and 1 base from J; junction bases left unmatched: 1. Germline V gene sequence: CDR1 SGHTA, CDR2 FQGTGA. The CDR3 covers 15 residues. The CDR3 sequence: CASSLRGGNTGELFF. The CDR3 DNA follows: TGTGCCAGCAGCTTACGCGGGGGGAACACCGGGGAGCTGTTTTTT.

This clone has a handful of counts. The V gene is TRBV28, the J gene TRBJ2-1; 8 bases fit TRBD2. The CDR3 contains 14 residues. V dropped 4 bases and J dropped 6; count of bases not matched to a gene: 5. CDR1 and CDR2 from the germline V gene are MDHEN and SYDVKM. CDR3 amino acids: CASSSGGGPNEQFF. The CDR3 bases are TGTGCCAGCAGTTCCGGGGGGGGTCCCAATGAGCAGTTCTTC. Based on the CDR3 plus reference TRBV28 and TRBJ2-1, the full variable domain is DVKVTQSSRYLVKRTGEKVFLECVQDMDHENMFWYRQDPGLGLRLIYFSYDVKMKEKGDIPEGYSVSREKKERFSLILESASTNQTSMYLCASSSGGGPNEQFFGPGTRLTVL.

The rearrangement joins TRBV7-9 to TRBJ1-4, with a weak D call TRBD1 (5 bases). Germline V gene data show CDR1 as SEHNR and CDR2 as FQNEAQ (reference sequence). CDR3 size: 14 residues. Trimming shortened V by 2 bases and J by 4 bases, and 8 bases separated the two germline ends. The CDR3: CASSLRQNNEKLFF. For the CDR3, the DNA is TGTGCCAGCAGCTTACGACAGAATAATGAAAAACTGTTTTTT.

This clone was recorded only once. This chain connects TRBV28 to TRBJ1-1; D is uncertain. The germline V gene has CDR1 MDHEN and CDR2 SYDVKM. This CDR3 region has 11 residues. V gave up 7 bases and J gave up 0 bases, with 3 bases separating them. The chain's CDR3 is CASTLNTEAFF. The CDR3 coding sequence is TGTGCCAGCACTTTGAACACTGAAGCTTTCTTT.

The chain combines TRBV7-8 with TRBJ2-5, with 8 positions matching TRBD2. The CDR3 consists of 14 residues. Germline lookup yields CDR1 SGHVS and CDR2 FQNEAQ. Trimming at V came to 8 bases and at J to 5 bases, leaving 10 bases not matched to a gene. CDR3 sequence: CASFSSGGLETQYF. CDR3 nucleotides: TGTGCCAGCTTCTCCTCGGGAGGGTTGGAGACCCAGTACTTC.

This clone was recorded a few times. The chain is built from TRBV12-3 or TRBV12-4 and TRBJ1-1, with no clear D. The germline V and J ends were trimmed by 3 bases and 0 bases, with 5 bases remaining between them. The CDR3 totals 13 residues. The CDR3 region has the DNA TGTGCCAGCAGTTTTAGCATGAACACTGAAGCTTTCTTT. This translates into CASSFSMNTEAFF.

This clone was detected a few times. V is TRBV4-2 and J is TRBJ2-7; TRBD1 agrees at 7 bases. The CDR3 contains 15 residues. Losses at the gene ends were 4 bases for V and 3 bases for J; bases not matched to a gene: 9. The germline V gene has CDR1 LGHNA and CDR2 YNFKEQ. CDR3 region: CASSRSTGNFYEQYF. In DNA, the CDR3 is TGTGCCAGCAGCCGATCGACAGGGAATTTCTACGAGCAGTACTTC.

This chain uses TRBV27 with TRBJ1-1, with no clear D. The V gene's germline CDR1 is MNHEY and CDR2 SMNVEV (reference sequence). This CDR3 has 13 amino acids. V lost 5 bases and J 1 base, leaving 8 bases between the germline ends. Written as DNA, the CDR3 is TGTGCCAGCAGTCATCAGGAGAACACTGAAGCTTTCTTT. Protein: CASSHQENTEAFF.

This sequence joins TRBV4-2 and TRBJ2-2; maybe TRBD2 (6 bases). The CDR3 loop spans 16 amino acids. Germline CDR1 is LGHNA and CDR2 is YNFKEQ. Trimming took 4 bases from V and 3 from J, leaving 15 bases between them. CDR3 nucleotide sequence: TGTGCCAGCAGCCCCACACCGGGACTCGACACCGGGGAGCTGTTTTTT. Protein sequence: CASSPTPGLDTGELFF.

This clone has only one observation. V is TRBV2 and J is TRBJ2-7, with D perhaps TRBD1 (6 bases). Germline lookup yields CDR1 SNHLY and CDR2 FYNNEI. The V end lost 8 bases, the J end lost 1 base, and 12 bases lay between the germline ends. This CDR3 region has 13 residues. CDR3: CASGRDTSYEQYF. The CDR3 DNA reads as TGTGCCAGCGGCCGGGACACGTCCTACGAGCAGTACTTC.

The CDR3 DNA follows: TGTGCCAGTGGATCAGGGTTAGGCACAGATACGCAGTATTTT. Translated, it gives CASGSGLGTDTQYF. The rearrangement uses TRBV19 and TRBJ2-3; a possible D gene is TRBD1 (5 bases). The CDR3 consists of 14 residues. Germline lookup yields CDR1 LNHDA and CDR2 SQIVND (reference sequence). Trimming pared 8 bases from V and 1 base from J, leaving 13 bases between.